This T cell receptor beta chain was sequenced during a study of blood T cell repertoires in COVID-19. Overall study context: T cells, B-cell-depleted T cells, or PBMCs provided the cDNA or gDNA that served as material.

Individuals aged roughly 18 to 100 years were recruited from about two dozen US areas. The germline V gene has CDR1 LNHDA and CDR2 SQIVND (reference sequence). The CDR3 extends over 15 amino acids. V gave up 3 bases and J gave up 2 bases; unmatched junction bases: 5. Source study methods: From reference gene primer amplification, estimates of nucleated cell counts were derived. Measured with immunoSEQ multiplex PCR; TCRdb has only the in-frame clones, and not every one. V, J and clone size are those of that table, while D and trimming were read from the DNA. The table records roughly 180,000 clones, approximately 85% of them present only once.

This chain links TRBV19 with TRBJ2-3; 7 bases map to TRBD2. The sample consisted of PBMCs or T cells enriched from blood (not recorded which). The clonotype comes from a man between 35 and 55 years old who had recovered from COVID-19. The CDR3 protein is CASSIGERDTDTQYF. Written as DNA, the CDR3 is TGTGCCAGTAGTATCGGAGAGCGGGACACAGATACGCAGTATTTT.